The T cell receptor (beta chain) described here comes from a study of a mutant IDH1 vaccine in newly diagnosed glioma. Across the whole study: With temozolomide cycles, or 4-6 weeks after radiotherapy alone, vaccination was started. Earlier treatment was radiotherapy, temozolomide, or both, with most getting both. Study-wide results and caveats: Pseudoprogression apparently lacked any relation to changes in top peripheral T cell clonotypes.

Worth noting for this clone: What it binds is not known.

Profiled with immunoSEQ multiplex PCR; TCRdb holds only in-frame clones, not every one. Of tens of thousands of clones listed, 60% to 85% are singletons. Regarding time point: week 35, safety follow-up. What each vaccine dose contained was 300 ug of mutant IDH1 20-mer peptide, accompanied by topical imiquimod. New WHO grade 3 or 4 astrocytomas that were IDH1-mutant and ATRX-lost occurred in the donors. CDR3 length: 15 residues. Germline CDR1 is SGHTA and CDR2 is FQGNSA. The V and J ends lost 8 bases and 5 bases, in that order; junction bases with no gene match: 10. This specimen consisted of PBMCs, obtained from a glioma patient whose treatment included an IDH1 peptide vaccine. The genes are TRBV7-2 and TRBJ2-3; TRBD2 agrees at 10 bases. This clonotype was obtained from a man aged 40-49 years with glioma. The chain's CDR3 is CASERGGTSEDTQYF. CDR3 nucleotides: TGTGCCAGCGAAAGGGGAGGGACTAGCGAAGATACGCAGTATTTT. Full variable domain (rest looked up from reference TRBV7-2 and TRBJ2-3): GAGVSQSPSNKVTEKGKDVELRCDPISGHTALYWYRQSLGQGLEFLIYFQGNSAPDKSGLPSDRFSAERTGGSVSTLTIQRTQQEDSAVYLCASERGGTSEDTQYFGPGTRLTVL.